This TCR beta chain was profiled in a study of CD8+CD57+ T cells in acquired aplastic anemia. The study, taken as a whole, reports: Both patients and controls carried the same twenty-nine CD8+ CDR3 sequences.

The CDR3 is 12 residues long. Between the trimmed V and J ends, which lost 6 bases and 5 bases, there was a span of 11 bases. CDR1 and CDR2 from the germline V gene are DFQATT and SNEGSKA (reference sequence). Comment on this clonotype: What it binds is unknown.

Profiling of TCR beta VDJ combinations and CDR3 sequences used genomic DNA as template. Each CDR3 protein is one row after TCRdb ran MiXCR on the reads. The repertoire holds hundreds of thousands of distinct CDR3 sequences, with about 70% as singletons. The TCR comes from a human donor in good health, serving as a control. The sample taken for sequencing was sorted CD4+, CD8+, or CD8+CD57+ T cells (not recorded which) from PBMCs. The rearrangement links TRBV20-1 to TRBJ1-5, with D possibly matching TRBD1 (5 bases). CDR3 residues: CSAGERDQPQHF. The CDR3 DNA sequence: TGCAGTGCGGGGGAAAGGGATCAGCCCCAGCATTTT.